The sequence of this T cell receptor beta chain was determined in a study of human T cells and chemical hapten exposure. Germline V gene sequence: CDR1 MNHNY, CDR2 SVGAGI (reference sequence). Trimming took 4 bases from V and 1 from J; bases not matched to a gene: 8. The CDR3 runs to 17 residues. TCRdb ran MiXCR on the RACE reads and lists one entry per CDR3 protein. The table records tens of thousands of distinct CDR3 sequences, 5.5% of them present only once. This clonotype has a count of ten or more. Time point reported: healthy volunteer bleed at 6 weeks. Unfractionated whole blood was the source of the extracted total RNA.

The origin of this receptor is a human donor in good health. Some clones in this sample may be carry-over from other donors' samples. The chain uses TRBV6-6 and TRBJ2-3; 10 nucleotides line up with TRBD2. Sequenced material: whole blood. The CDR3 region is CASSSSGRGWRTDTQYF. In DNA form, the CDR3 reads TGTGCCAGCAGTTCTAGCGGGAGAGGGTGGCGCACAGATACGCAGTATTTT.